Below are 22 T cell receptor beta chains sequenced from a single sample in a study of shared clonotypes between healthy human individuals. The assay was immunoSEQ multiplex PCR, and TCRdb's table has in-frame clones only and misses some. The sample yields roughly 500,000 clones, around 78% seen once. What was sequenced was PBMCs. The receptors derive from a woman aged 40 to 50 in good health. Some clones in this sample may be carry-over from other donors' samples.

The genes are TRBV5-3 and TRBJ1-3; weak D call: TRBD1 (6 bases). TRBV5-3 qualifies as an ORF whose function is uncertain. V was cut by 3 bases and J by 0 bases, with 16 bases left in between. This CDR3 comprises 17 residues. This CDR3 reads CARSWATGKCSGNTIYF. The CDR3 DNA is TGTGCCAGAAGCTGGGCCACAGGGAAGTGCTCTGGAAACACCATATATTTT.

This clone was seen a handful of times. The chain is built from TRBV11-3 and TRBJ2-1; TRBD2 might be the D (6 bases). Trimming removed 1 base at V and 6 bases at J, with 13 bases between. The CDR3 is 15 residues long. Germline lookup yields CDR1 SGHNT and CDR2 YENEEA. CDR3 residues: CASSLVSGQGNEQFF. The CDR3 DNA sequence: TGTGCCAGCAGCTTAGTTAGCGGCCAGGGCAATGAGCAGTTCTTC.

About this clone itself: Other nucleotide sequences from this sample produce the same CDR3. The rearrangement joins TRBV5-1 to TRBJ2-5; D gene uncertain. Germline V gene lookup returns CDR1 SGHRS and CDR2 YFSETQ. CDR3 length: 13 amino acids. V lost 0 bases and J 4 bases, leaving 7 bases between the germline ends. The CDR3 DNA reads as TGCGCCAGCAGCTTGGGGGTTGCAGAGACCCAGTACTTC. This gives the protein CASSLGVAETQYF.

J is TRBJ2-3 and V is TRBV11-2; TRBD2 matches at 11 bases. This CDR3 is 14 amino acids long. After removal of 6 bases from V and 5 bases from J, the junction contained 4 bases not matched to a gene. Germline CDR1 and CDR2: SGHAT and FQNNGV. This CDR3 reads CASSRLAGIDTQYF. The CDR3 coding sequence is TGTGCCAGCAGTAGACTAGCGGGAATAGATACGCAGTATTTT.

This sequence joins TRBV30 and TRBJ1-2; D perhaps matches TRBD1 (5 bases). CDR1 and CDR2 (germline): GTSNPN, SVGIG (reference sequence). The CDR3 loop spans 14 amino acids. The V end lost 3 bases, the J end lost 2 bases, and 13 bases lay between the germline ends. The CDR3 DNA reads as TGTGCCTGGAGACTGGCAGGGAAGAACTATGGCTACACCTTC. This sequence encodes CAWRLAGKNYGYTF.

The chain links TRBV12-5 to TRBJ2-1, with TRBD1 as a possible D gene (6 bases). The length of the CDR3 is 13 residues. V dropped 3 bases and J dropped 8 bases, with 11 bases sitting between them. CDR1 is LGHNT and CDR2 is FRNRAP in the germline V gene. CDR3 nucleotides: TGTGCTAGTGGTTTAGGGACATCATATGAGCAGTTCTTC. Encoded protein: CASGLGTSYEQFF.

The J gene is TRBJ2-7, the V gene TRBV18; possible D gene TRBD1, 5 bases. The CDR3 spans 13 residues. Germline CDR1 KGHSH, CDR2 LQKENI. V dropped 4 bases and J dropped 1 base, with 8 bases sitting between them. CDR3 coding DNA: TGTGCCAGCTCACGGGGCACATCCTACGAGCAGTACTTC. This encodes CASSRGTSYEQYF.

The rearrangement joins TRBV28 to TRBJ2-7, with D uncertain. The germline V and J ends were trimmed by 3 bases and 3 bases, with 9 bases remaining between them. The germline V gene encodes CDR1 MDHEN and CDR2 SYDVKM. This CDR3 comprises 13 residues. Here the CDR3 DNA reads TGTGCCAGCAGTTTTTCGGAACACTACGAGCAGTACTTC. It encodes CASSFSEHYEQYF.

The chain joins TRBV7-8 to TRBJ2-1, with D possibly TRBD2 on 6 matching bases. V was pared by 3 bases and J by 15 bases, with 18 bases between. CDR1 is SGHVS, CDR2 FQNEAQ, per germline. This CDR3 region has 13 residues. The CDR3 spells CASSFDTGDQAFF. CDR3 DNA sequence: TGTGCCAGCAGCTTCGACACGGGGGATCAGGCGTTCTTC.

This chain links TRBV30 with TRBJ2-7; D not certain. The CDR3 is 14 residues long. Between the trimmed V and J ends, which lost 7 bases and 0 bases, there was a span of 16 bases. Germline loops: CDR1 GTSNPN, CDR2 SVGIG (reference sequence). The CDR3 DNA follows: TGTGCCTCGACCTACTACCGGACCTCCTACGAGCAGTACTTC. It codes for CASTYYRTSYEQYF.

The chain links TRBV11-2 to TRBJ2-7; 8 positions match TRBD2. The CDR3 loop spans 15 amino acids. V lost 1 base and J lost 4; bases outside the gene matches: 6. The V gene's germline CDR1 is SGHAT and CDR2 FQNNGV. The CDR3 region is CASSLGLTSAYEQYF. CDR3 sequence (DNA): TGTGCCAGCAGCTTAGGCCTGACTAGCGCGTACGAGCAGTACTTC.

The chain carries TRBV27 and TRBJ2-1; D is ambiguous. Between the trimmed V and J ends, which lost 2 bases and 2 bases, there was a span of 7 bases. Germline CDR1 is MNHEY and CDR2 is SMNVEV (reference sequence). The CDR3 loop spans 14 amino acids. The CDR3 here is CASSLGRTYNEQFF. The CDR3 coding sequence is TGTGCCAGCAGTTTAGGCCGCACCTACAATGAGCAGTTCTTC.

Of note for this clone: Other DNA variants within this sample encode the same CDR3. The genes are TRBV11-2 and TRBJ1-1, with D hard to call. Germline V gives CDR1 SGHAT, CDR2 FQNNGV. The V gene lost 2 bases and the J gene lost 1 base, with 5 bases spanning the gap. The CDR3 spans 13 residues. This chain's CDR3 is CASSLSRNTEAFF. Written as DNA, the CDR3 is TGTGCCAGCAGCTTATCCCGGAACACTGAAGCTTTCTTT.

The rearrangement links TRBV20-1 to TRBJ2-7, with D perhaps matching TRBD1 (5 bases). Per the germline V gene, CDR1 is DFQATT and CDR2 is SNEGSKA (reference sequence). The CDR3 consists of 11 residues. V dropped 3 bases and J dropped 4 bases, with 7 bases sitting between them. The CDR3 coding sequence is TGCAGTGCTAGGGACACATACGAGCAGTACTTC. It translates to CSARDTYEQYF.

The CDR3: CASSFPSGRDGDTQYF. The DNA for the CDR3 is TGCGCCAGCAGCTTTCCTAGCGGGAGGGACGGAGATACGCAGTATTTT. The V and J genes are TRBV5-1 and TRBJ2-3; TRBD2 matches 12 bases. J was trimmed by 5 bases and V by 2 bases; bases with no gene match: 6. This CDR3 comprises 16 residues. Germline lookup yields CDR1 SGHRS and CDR2 YFSETQ. The variable domain in full, completed from reference TRBV5-1 and TRBJ2-3, reads KAGVTQTPRYLIKTRGQQVTLSCSPISGHRSVSWYQQTPGQGLQFLFEYFSETQRNKGNFPGRFSGRQFSNSRSEMNVSTLELGDSALYLCASSFPSGRDGDTQYFGPGTRLTVL.

The chain has TRBV4-1 and TRBJ2-1, with 10 bases fitting TRBD2. In germline, CDR1 is MGHRA, CDR2 YSYEKL. This CDR3 comprises 17 residues. V dropped 3 bases and J dropped 7; count of bases not matched to a gene: 12. CDR3 sequence: CASSQDEREGLLNEQFF. CDR3 DNA sequence: TGCGCCAGCAGCCAGGACGAGCGGGAGGGATTACTGAATGAGCAGTTCTTC.

The chain links TRBV4-2 to TRBJ2-5; perhaps D is TRBD1 or TRBD2 (5 bases each). The closer fit of TRBJ2-7 to the DNA end suggests the J call may be wrong. Germline V gene data show CDR1 as LGHNA and CDR2 as YNFKEQ. The CDR3 runs 14 residues. The CDR3 nucleotides are TGTGCCAGCAGTCGGACGGGGCGCGATTACGAGCAGTACTTC. This codes for CASSRTGRDYEQYF.

The CDR3 region is CASSLDRRREAFF. DNA for the CDR3: TGTGCCAGCAGCTTAGATCGGCGGAGGGAAGCTTTCTTT. The chain recombines TRBV11-2 with TRBJ1-1; D call uncertain. Germline V gives CDR1 SGHAT, CDR2 FQNNGV. The CDR3 is 13 amino acids. The V and J ends lost 0 bases and 8 bases respectively, with 10 bases between them.

V gene TRBV10-2 combines with J gene TRBJ2-7; the D gene is possibly TRBD2 (6 bases). Trimming removed 5 bases at V and 1 base at J, with 18 bases between. CDR1 and CDR2 from the germline V gene are WSHSY and SAAADI. The CDR3 covers 16 residues. CDR3 nucleotide sequence: TGCGCCAGCAGTTTGGGGGACTCCCGACTATCCTACGAGCAGTACTTC. Protein sequence: CASSLGDSRLSYEQYF.

This rearrangement joins TRBV6-5 to TRBJ2-7; D is possibly TRBD1 (6 bases). The CDR3 is 12 residues long. Between the trimmed V and J ends, which lost 6 bases and 6 bases, there was a span of 12 bases. Looked up from germline, CDR1 is MNHEY and CDR2 is SVGAGI. The CDR3 spells CASSQRGGEQYF. The CDR3 nucleotides are TGTGCCAGCAGCCAAAGAGGGGGCGAGCAGTACTTC.

In its sample, this clone was seen once. Only one base separates this from a far larger clonotype, so it likely reflects a read error. Other nucleotide sequences in the sample specify the same CDR3. The chain has TRBV7-9 and TRBJ1-2, with a possible D match to TRBD1 (5 bases). The CDR3 extends over 15 amino acids. The V and J ends lost 6 bases and 1 base respectively, with 15 bases between them. CDR1 is SEHNR, CDR2 FQNEAQ, per germline (reference sequence). CDR3 bases: TGTGCCAGCAGTCCTAGACAGAAGGTTAACTATGGCTACACCTTC. Translating gives CASSPRQKVNYGYTF. Based on the CDR3 plus reference TRBV7-9 and TRBJ1-2, the full variable domain is DTGVSQNPRHKITKRGQNVTFRCDPISEHNRLYWYRQTLGQGPEFLTYFQNEAQLEKSRLLSDRFSAERPKGSFSTLEIQRTEQGDSAMYLCASSPRQKVNYGYTFGSGTRLTVV.

The gene calls are TRBV12-5 and TRBJ2-3; unclear D gene. The CDR3 consists of 14 residues. Trimming took off 1 base at V and 1 base at J, with 6 bases between the two ends. Germline assignment: CDR1 LGHNT and CDR2 FRNRAP. The CDR3 DNA sequence: TGTGCTAGTGGTTTGGGATTGGGCACAGATACGCAGTATTTT. Translated: CASGLGLGTDTQYF.